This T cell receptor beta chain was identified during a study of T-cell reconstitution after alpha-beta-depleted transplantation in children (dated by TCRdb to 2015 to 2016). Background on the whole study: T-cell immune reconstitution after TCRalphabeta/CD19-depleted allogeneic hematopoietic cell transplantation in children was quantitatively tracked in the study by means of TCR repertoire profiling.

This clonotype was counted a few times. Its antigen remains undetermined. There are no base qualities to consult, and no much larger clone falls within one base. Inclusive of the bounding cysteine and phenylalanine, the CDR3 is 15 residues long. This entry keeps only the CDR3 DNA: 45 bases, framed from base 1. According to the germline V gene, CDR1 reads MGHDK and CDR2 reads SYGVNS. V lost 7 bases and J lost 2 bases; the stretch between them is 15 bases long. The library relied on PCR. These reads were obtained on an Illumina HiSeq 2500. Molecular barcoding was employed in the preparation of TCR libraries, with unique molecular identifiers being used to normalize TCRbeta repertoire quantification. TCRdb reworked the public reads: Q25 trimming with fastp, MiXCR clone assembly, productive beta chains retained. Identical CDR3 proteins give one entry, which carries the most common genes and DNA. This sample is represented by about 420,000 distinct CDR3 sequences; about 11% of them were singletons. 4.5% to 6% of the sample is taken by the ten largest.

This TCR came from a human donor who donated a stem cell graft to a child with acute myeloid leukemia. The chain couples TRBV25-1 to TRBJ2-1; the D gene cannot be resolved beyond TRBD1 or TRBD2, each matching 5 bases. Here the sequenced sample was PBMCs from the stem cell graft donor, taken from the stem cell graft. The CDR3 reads CASIGGGRAYNEQFF. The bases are TGTGCCAGCATTGGGGGTGGGAGAGCCTACAATGAGCAGTTCTTC.